Listed below are T cell receptor beta chains from one sample, sequenced in a study of identical twins. TCRdb reprocessed the 5' RACE reads with MiXCR, giving one entry per CDR3 protein. The sample contains 640,000 or so distinct CDR3 sequences, around 6% of which appear only once. Sequencing was performed on naive T cells sorted from blood. These receptors were collected from a man between 18 and 35 years old in good health. CDR3s include the opening cysteine and the closing phenylalanine or tryptophan. The D gene is left open where the match is weak. Expanded clones get a size class; other rows say once, few or many, or leave the size out.

j_call: TRBJ2-3; d_call: NA; v_call: TRBV9; clone_size: many; cdr3_aa: CASSVVGSADTQYF; cdr3_nt: TGTGCCAGCAGCGTAGTCGGTAGTGCGGATACGCAGTATTTT
j_call: TRBJ2-1; d_call: TRBD2; v_call: TRBV12-3/TRBV12-4; clone_size: many; cdr3_aa: CASSSIGDYSYNEQFF; cdr3_nt: TGTGCCAGCAGTTCAATCGGGGACTACTCCTACAATGAGCAGTTCTTC
j_call: TRBJ2-1; d_call: TRBD2; v_call: TRBV20-1; clone_size: many; cdr3_aa: CSARLAGDPYNEQFF; cdr3_nt: TGCAGTGCGAGACTAGCGGGAGACCCCTACAATGAGCAGTTCTTC
j_call: TRBJ2-1; d_call: NA; v_call: TRBV6-2/TRBV6-3; clone_size: few; cdr3_aa: CASSKLAGWLYNEQFF; cdr3_nt: TGTGCCAGCAGCAAACTTGCAGGGTGGTTATACAATGAGCAGTTCTTC
j_call: TRBJ2-7; d_call: NA; v_call: TRBV15; clone_size: NA; cdr3_aa: CATSRGGGQTYEQYF; cdr3_nt: TGTGCCACCAGCAGAGGAGGAGGACAGACCTACGAGCAGTACTTC
j_call: TRBJ1-6; d_call: NA; v_call: TRBV4-1; clone_size: NA; cdr3_aa: CASSQESNSPLHF; cdr3_nt: TGCGCCAGCAGCCAAGAGAGCAATTCACCCCTCCACTTT
j_call: TRBJ2-5; d_call: NA; v_call: TRBV18; clone_size: many; cdr3_aa: CASSPDRNQETQYF; cdr3_nt: TGTGCCAGCAGCCCGGACAGAAACCAAGAGACCCAGTACTTC
j_call: TRBJ1-1; d_call: NA; v_call: TRBV5-1; clone_size: few; cdr3_aa: CASSTGNGAEAFF; cdr3_nt: TGCGCCAGCAGCACAGGGAATGGCGCTGAAGCTTTCTTT
j_call: TRBJ1-3; d_call: NA; v_call: TRBV20-1; clone_size: many; cdr3_aa: CSANLGNTIYF; cdr3_nt: TGCAGTGCTAACTTGGGAAACACCATATATTTT
j_call: TRBJ1-1; d_call: TRBD1; v_call: TRBV20-1; clone_size: many; cdr3_aa: CSAPDREDTEAFF; cdr3_nt: TGCAGTGCCCCCGACAGGGAGGACACTGAAGCTTTCTTT
j_call: TRBJ1-2; d_call: NA; v_call: TRBV12-3/TRBV12-4; clone_size: few; cdr3_aa: CASSENSDYGYTF; cdr3_nt: TGTGCCAGCAGCGAAAACAGTGACTATGGCTACACCTTC
j_call: TRBJ1-1; d_call: TRBD1; v_call: TRBV6-1; clone_size: many; cdr3_aa: CASTVTGYPTEAFF; cdr3_nt: TGTGCCAGCACTGTGACAGGGTACCCCACTGAAGCTTTCTTT
j_call: TRBJ1-5; d_call: NA; v_call: TRBV15; clone_size: many; cdr3_aa: CATSTRGGQPQHF; cdr3_nt: TGTGCCACCAGCACACGGGGTGGTCAGCCCCAGCATTTT
j_call: TRBJ1-1; d_call: TRBD1; v_call: TRBV20-1; clone_size: many; cdr3_aa: CSAIWDRATEAFF; cdr3_nt: TGCAGTGCTATCTGGGACAGGGCCACTGAAGCTTTCTTT
j_call: TRBJ1-5; d_call: NA; v_call: TRBV4-3; clone_size: many; cdr3_aa: CASSQEAGQPQHF; cdr3_nt: TGCGCCAGCAGCCAAGAAGCTGGGCAGCCCCAGCATTTT
j_call: TRBJ2-3; d_call: TRBD2; v_call: TRBV6-2/TRBV6-3; clone_size: few; cdr3_aa: CASSSPGAGGTDTQYF; cdr3_nt: TGTGCCAGCAGTTCCCCCGGAGCGGGAGGCACAGATACGCAGTATTTT
j_call: TRBJ2-7; d_call: NA; v_call: TRBV6-5; clone_size: many; cdr3_aa: CASSYSAQASYEQYF; cdr3_nt: TGTGCCAGCAGTTACTCAGCTCAGGCCTCCTACGAGCAGTACTTC
j_call: TRBJ2-1; d_call: NA; v_call: TRBV5-1; clone_size: NA; cdr3_aa: CASSLGGTVYNEQFF; cdr3_nt: TGCGCCAGCAGCTTGGGAGGGACGGTGTACAATGAGCAGTTCTTC
j_call: TRBJ1-6; d_call: NA; v_call: TRBV27; clone_size: many; cdr3_aa: CASRTWDGYNSPLHF; cdr3_nt: TGTGCCAGCAGGACCTGGGACGGCTATAATTCACCCCTCCACTTT
j_call: TRBJ2-7; d_call: NA; v_call: TRBV7-9; clone_size: many; cdr3_aa: CASSLNNAASYEQYF; cdr3_nt: TGTGCCAGCAGCTTAAATAACGCGGCATCCTACGAGCAGTACTTC
j_call: TRBJ1-1; d_call: NA; v_call: TRBV30; clone_size: NA; cdr3_aa: CAWSVGGLLNTEAFF; cdr3_nt: TGTGCCTGGAGTGTAGGGGGACTCTTGAACACTGAAGCTTTCTTT
j_call: TRBJ2-2; d_call: TRBD2; v_call: TRBV7-4; clone_size: NA; cdr3_aa: CASSLPQGPSSSSGRITDTGELFF; cdr3_nt: TGTGCCAGCAGCTTACCCCAGGGGCCCTCCTCCTCTAGCGGGAGGATCACAGACACCGGGGAGCTGTTTTTT
j_call: TRBJ1-2; d_call: NA; v_call: TRBV4-3; clone_size: many; cdr3_aa: CASSQDGRGLSGYTF; cdr3_nt: TGCGCCAGCAGCCAAGATGGCAGGGGACTCTCTGGCTACACCTTC
j_call: TRBJ2-3; d_call: NA; v_call: TRBV24-1; clone_size: many; cdr3_aa: CATSDRSYTSTDTQYF; cdr3_nt: TGTGCCACCAGTGATCGTAGCTATACTAGCACAGATACGCAGTATTTT
j_call: TRBJ2-1; d_call: TRBD2; v_call: TRBV29-1; clone_size: many; cdr3_aa: CSVQRLAGGVPYNEQFF; cdr3_nt: TGCAGCGTACAAAGACTAGCGGGAGGAGTCCCCTACAATGAGCAGTTCTTC
j_call: TRBJ1-5; d_call: NA; v_call: TRBV20-1; clone_size: few; cdr3_aa: CSARSGILQPQHF; cdr3_nt: TGCAGTGCTAGATCTGGCATTCTCCAGCCCCAGCATTTT
j_call: TRBJ2-7; d_call: NA; v_call: TRBV5-1; clone_size: many; cdr3_aa: CASKGRNYEQYF; cdr3_nt: TGCGCCAGCAAGGGCAGAAACTACGAGCAGTACTTC
j_call: TRBJ2-5; d_call: TRBD2; v_call: TRBV6-1; clone_size: few; cdr3_aa: CASHLAGGPSETQYF; cdr3_nt: TGTGCCAGCCACCTAGCGGGAGGGCCGTCGGAGACCCAGTACTTC
j_call: TRBJ1-1; d_call: NA; v_call: TRBV15; clone_size: many; cdr3_aa: CATQQGRVPEAFF; cdr3_nt: TGTGCCACCCAGCAGGGCCGTGTCCCTGAAGCTTTCTTT
j_call: TRBJ2-7; d_call: NA; v_call: TRBV12-3/TRBV12-4; clone_size: NA; cdr3_aa: CASSLISGHLIYEQYF; cdr3_nt: TGTGCCAGCAGTTTAATATCGGGGCACCTAATCTACGAGCAGTACTTC
j_call: TRBJ1-6; d_call: TRBD1; v_call: TRBV7-2; clone_size: many; cdr3_aa: CASSTGGGRDSPLHF; cdr3_nt: TGTGCCAGCAGCACAGGGGGGGGTAGGGATTCACCCCTCCACTTT
j_call: TRBJ2-7; d_call: NA; v_call: TRBV30; clone_size: NA; cdr3_aa: CAWSALAGQYF; cdr3_nt: TGTGCCTGGAGTGCTCTGGCAGGGCAGTACTTC
j_call: TRBJ2-7; d_call: NA; v_call: TRBV4-2; clone_size: NA; cdr3_aa: CASSQDQSRETYLSYEQYF; cdr3_nt: TGTGCCAGCAGCCAAGATCAGTCCAGGGAGACCTACCTCTCCTACGAGCAGTACTTC
j_call: TRBJ2-1; d_call: TRBD1; v_call: TRBV15; clone_size: many; cdr3_aa: CATSRDRGFDNEQFF; cdr3_nt: TGTGCCACCAGCAGAGACAGGGGGTTTGATAATGAGCAGTTCTTC
j_call: TRBJ1-2; d_call: NA; v_call: TRBV4-1; clone_size: few; cdr3_aa: CASSQDKGRNYGYTF; cdr3_nt: TGCGCCAGCAGCCAAGATAAGGGACGAAACTATGGCTACACCTTC
j_call: TRBJ2-1; d_call: TRBD2; v_call: TRBV12-3/TRBV12-4; clone_size: NA; cdr3_aa: CASSTPAGGPGEQFF; cdr3_nt: TGTGCCAGCAGTACCCCAGCGGGAGGGCCGGGTGAGCAGTTCTTC
j_call: TRBJ2-1; d_call: TRBD2; v_call: TRBV20-1; clone_size: many; cdr3_aa: CSASGRAGNEQFF; cdr3_nt: TGCAGTGCTAGCGGGAGGGCCGGGAATGAGCAGTTCTTC
j_call: TRBJ2-3; d_call: NA; v_call: TRBV6-2/TRBV6-3; clone_size: NA; cdr3_aa: CASSSRSPGKVTDTQYF; cdr3_nt: TGTGCCAGCAGTTCACGATCCCCGGGGAAGGTCACAGATACGCAGTATTTT
j_call: TRBJ2-3; d_call: NA; v_call: TRBV7-2; clone_size: many; cdr3_aa: CASSPSYTQYF; cdr3_nt: TGTGCCAGCAGCCCCTCTTATACGCAGTATTTT
j_call: TRBJ2-6; d_call: NA; v_call: TRBV12-3/TRBV12-4; clone_size: many; cdr3_aa: CATSGANVLTF; cdr3_nt: TGTGCCACCTCTGGGGCCAACGTCCTGACTTTC
j_call: TRBJ2-3; d_call: NA; v_call: TRBV18; clone_size: NA; cdr3_aa: CASSPQGRGNTQYF; cdr3_nt: TGTGCCAGCTCACCACAAGGACGCGGGAATACGCAGTATTTT
j_call: TRBJ2-1; d_call: NA; v_call: TRBV7-9; clone_size: NA; cdr3_aa: CASSLDRRPQTNEQFF; cdr3_nt: TGTGCCAGCAGCTTAGACCGTCGTCCCCAGACCAATGAGCAGTTCTTC
j_call: TRBJ2-4; d_call: TRBD1; v_call: TRBV12-3/TRBV12-4; clone_size: many; cdr3_aa: CASTWDRNIQYF; cdr3_nt: TGTGCCAGCACCTGGGACAGAAACATTCAGTACTTC
j_call: TRBJ2-7; d_call: NA; v_call: TRBV29-1; clone_size: few; cdr3_aa: CSVYSGEVTYEQYF; cdr3_nt: TGCAGCGTCTACTCGGGGGAGGTAACCTACGAGCAGTACTTC
j_call: TRBJ2-1; d_call: TRBD2; v_call: TRBV12-3/TRBV12-4; clone_size: few; cdr3_aa: CANHRGRDGLAGGSYNEQFF; cdr3_nt: TGTGCCAACCACCGGGGTCGAGATGGACTAGCGGGAGGTTCCTACAATGAGCAGTTCTTC
j_call: TRBJ2-5; d_call: TRBD1; v_call: TRBV27; clone_size: few; cdr3_aa: CASSAWTGPEETQYF; cdr3_nt: TGTGCCAGCAGTGCCTGGACAGGCCCCGAGGAGACCCAGTACTTC
j_call: TRBJ2-3; d_call: TRBD2; v_call: TRBV2; clone_size: NA; cdr3_aa: CASRRLAGITDTQYF; cdr3_nt: TGTGCCAGCAGGCGGCTAGCGGGAATCACAGATACGCAGTATTTT
j_call: TRBJ1-1; d_call: NA; v_call: TRBV19; clone_size: few; cdr3_aa: CASSIRGGTEAFF; cdr3_nt: TGTGCCAGTAGTATAAGGGGTGGCACTGAAGCTTTCTTT
j_call: TRBJ2-7; d_call: NA; v_call: TRBV7-2; clone_size: many; cdr3_aa: CASSLVVSSYEQYF; cdr3_nt: TGTGCCAGCAGCTTAGTTGTGAGCTCCTACGAGCAGTACTTC
j_call: TRBJ2-5; d_call: NA; v_call: TRBV30; clone_size: NA; cdr3_aa: CARSRGPGETQYF; cdr3_nt: TGTGCCCGAAGTCGGGGCCCGGGGGAGACCCAGTACTTC
j_call: TRBJ2-2; d_call: NA; v_call: TRBV12-3/TRBV12-4; clone_size: many; cdr3_aa: CASSLVGRTGELFF; cdr3_nt: TGTGCCAGCAGTTTAGTGGGGAGAACCGGGGAGCTGTTTTTT
j_call: TRBJ2-2; d_call: NA; v_call: TRBV29-1; clone_size: many; cdr3_aa: CSVIQNTGELFF; cdr3_nt: TGCAGCGTTATACAAAACACCGGGGAGCTGTTTTTT